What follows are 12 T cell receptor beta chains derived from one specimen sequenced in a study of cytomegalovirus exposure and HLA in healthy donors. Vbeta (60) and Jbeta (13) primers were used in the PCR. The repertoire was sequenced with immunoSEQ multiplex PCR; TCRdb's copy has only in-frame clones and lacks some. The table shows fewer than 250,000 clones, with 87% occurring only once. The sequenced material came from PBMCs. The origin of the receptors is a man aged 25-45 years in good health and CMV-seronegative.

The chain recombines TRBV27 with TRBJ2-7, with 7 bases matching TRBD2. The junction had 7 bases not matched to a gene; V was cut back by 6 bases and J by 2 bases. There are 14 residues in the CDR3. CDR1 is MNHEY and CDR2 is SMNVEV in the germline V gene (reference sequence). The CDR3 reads CASSPRLAAYEQYF. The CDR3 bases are TGTGCCAGCAGCCCCCGACTAGCAGCCTACGAGCAGTACTTC.

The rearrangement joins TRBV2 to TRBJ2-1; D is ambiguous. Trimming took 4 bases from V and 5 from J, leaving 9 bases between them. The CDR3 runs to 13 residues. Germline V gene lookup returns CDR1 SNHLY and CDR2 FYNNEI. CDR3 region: CASSVSQDNEQFF. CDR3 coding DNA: TGTGCCAGCAGTGTTAGTCAGGACAATGAGCAGTTCTTC. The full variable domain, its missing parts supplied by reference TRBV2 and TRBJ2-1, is EPEVTQTPSHQVTQMGQEVILRCVPISNHLYFYWYRQILGQKVEFLVSFYNNEISEKSEIFDDQFSVERPDGSNFTLKIRSTKLEDSAMYFCASSVSQDNEQFFGPGTRLTVL.

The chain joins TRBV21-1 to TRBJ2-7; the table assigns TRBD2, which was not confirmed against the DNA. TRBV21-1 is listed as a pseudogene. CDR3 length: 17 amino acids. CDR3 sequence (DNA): TGTGCCAGCAGCCACCACCCTGGACTAGCGGAACTCTACGAGCAGTACTTC. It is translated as CASSHHPGLAELYEQYF.

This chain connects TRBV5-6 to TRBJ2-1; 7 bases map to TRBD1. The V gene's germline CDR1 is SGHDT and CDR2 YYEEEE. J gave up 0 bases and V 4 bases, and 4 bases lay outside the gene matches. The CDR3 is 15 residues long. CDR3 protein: CASSQGVSSYNEQFF. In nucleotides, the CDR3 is TGTGCCAGCAGCCAGGGGGTTAGCTCCTACAATGAGCAGTTCTTC.

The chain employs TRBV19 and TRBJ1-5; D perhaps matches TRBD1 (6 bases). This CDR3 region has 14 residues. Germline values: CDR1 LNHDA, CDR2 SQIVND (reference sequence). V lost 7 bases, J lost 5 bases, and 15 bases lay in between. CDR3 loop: CASKGTLTYQPQHF. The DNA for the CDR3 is TGTGCCAGTAAGGGGACACTTACCTATCAGCCCCAGCATTTT.

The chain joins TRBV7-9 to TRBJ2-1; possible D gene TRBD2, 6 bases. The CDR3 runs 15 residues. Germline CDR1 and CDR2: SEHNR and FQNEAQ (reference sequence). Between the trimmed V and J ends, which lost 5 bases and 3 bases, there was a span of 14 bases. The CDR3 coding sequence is TGTGCCAGCAGCCCCGGGGTAGCGGACTACAATGAGCAGTTCTTC. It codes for CASSPGVADYNEQFF.

The DNA of the CDR3 is TGTGCCAGCACCCCTTTTGGGACTAGCGGACTCTACGAGCAGTACTTC. It yields the protein CASTPFGTSGLYEQYF. This chain uses TRBV28 with TRBJ2-7, with TRBD2 identical over 11 bases. The CDR3 length is 16 residues. The V and J ends lost 7 bases and 3 bases, in that order; junction bases with no gene match: 11. Germline CDR1 MDHEN, CDR2 SYDVKM.

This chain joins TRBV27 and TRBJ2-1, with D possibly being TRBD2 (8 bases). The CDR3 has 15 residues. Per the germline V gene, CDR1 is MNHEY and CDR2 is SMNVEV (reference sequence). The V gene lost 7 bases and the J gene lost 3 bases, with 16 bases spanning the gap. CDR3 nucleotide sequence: TGTGCCAGCACCCGCGGGGGGACAGTCTACAATGAGCAGTTCTTC. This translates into CASTRGGTVYNEQFF.

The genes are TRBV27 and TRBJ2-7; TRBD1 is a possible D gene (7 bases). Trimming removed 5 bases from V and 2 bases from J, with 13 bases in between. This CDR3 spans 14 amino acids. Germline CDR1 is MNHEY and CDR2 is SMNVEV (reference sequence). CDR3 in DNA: TGTGCCAGCAGTCAGGGGGACTCGCCCTACGAGCAGTACTTC. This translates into CASSQGDSPYEQYF.

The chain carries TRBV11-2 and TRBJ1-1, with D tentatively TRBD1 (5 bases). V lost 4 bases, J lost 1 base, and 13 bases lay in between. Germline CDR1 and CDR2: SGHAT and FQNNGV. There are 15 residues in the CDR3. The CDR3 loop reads CASSSRGGGNTEAFF. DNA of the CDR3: TGTGCCAGCAGCTCCCGGGGGGGAGGGAACACTGAAGCTTTCTTT.

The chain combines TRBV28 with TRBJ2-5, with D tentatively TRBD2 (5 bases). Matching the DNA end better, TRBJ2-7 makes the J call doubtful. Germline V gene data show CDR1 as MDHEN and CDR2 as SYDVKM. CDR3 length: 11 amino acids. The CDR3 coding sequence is TGTGCCGCCGGGGAGAGCTACGAGCAGTACTTC. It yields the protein CAAGESYEQYF.

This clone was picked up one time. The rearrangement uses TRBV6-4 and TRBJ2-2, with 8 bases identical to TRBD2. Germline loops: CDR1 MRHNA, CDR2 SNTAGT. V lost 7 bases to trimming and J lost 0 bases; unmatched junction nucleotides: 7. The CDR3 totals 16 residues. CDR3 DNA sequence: TGTGCCAGCACCGCCATAGCGGGGACGAACACCGGGGAGCTGTTTTTT. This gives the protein CASTAIAGTNTGELFF.